The sequence of this T cell receptor (beta chain) was determined in a study of blood T cell repertoires in COVID-19. Background on the study: T cells, B-cell-depleted T cells, or PBMCs provided the cDNA or gDNA that served as material.

Sequenced by immunoSEQ multiplex PCR; TCRdb stores in-frame clones only, minus some. Among roughly 180,000 clones listed, around 80% were seen once. The V gene lost 1 base and the J gene lost 2 bases, with 14 bases spanning the gap. Germline CDR1 is KGHDR and CDR2 is SFDVKD. CDR3 length: 17 residues. Adults between about 18 and 95 years of age took part from 20 to 25 US areas. Cohort 3 recovery required two negative PCRs, clearance, or symptom resolution. The receptor comes from a man aged 45-65 years who had recovered from COVID-19. Sequencing was done on a sample of PBMCs or T cells enriched from blood (not recorded which). V gene TRBV24-1 combines with J gene TRBJ1-5; TRBD1 might be the D (6 bases). CDR3 loop: CATSDFEGGGGNQPQHF. The CDR3 DNA follows: TGTGCCACCAGTGATTTTGAGGGGGGGGGAGGCAATCAGCCCCAGCATTTT.